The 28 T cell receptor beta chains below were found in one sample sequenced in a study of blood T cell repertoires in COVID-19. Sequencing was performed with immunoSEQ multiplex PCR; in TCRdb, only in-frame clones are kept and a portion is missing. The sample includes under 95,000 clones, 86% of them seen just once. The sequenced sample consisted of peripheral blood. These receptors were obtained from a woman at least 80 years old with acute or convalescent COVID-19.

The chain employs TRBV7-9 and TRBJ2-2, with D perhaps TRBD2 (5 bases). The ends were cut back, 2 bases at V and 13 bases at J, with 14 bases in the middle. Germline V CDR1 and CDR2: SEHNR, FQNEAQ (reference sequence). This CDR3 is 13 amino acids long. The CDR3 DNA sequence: TGTGCCAGCAGCTTATCCGGTTCCGGAGGGCTGTTTTTT. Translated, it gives CASSLSGSGGLFF.

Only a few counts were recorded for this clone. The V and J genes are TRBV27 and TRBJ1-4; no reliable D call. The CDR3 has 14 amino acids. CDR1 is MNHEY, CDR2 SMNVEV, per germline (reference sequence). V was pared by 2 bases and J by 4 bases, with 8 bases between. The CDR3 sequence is CASSLRVNNEKLFF. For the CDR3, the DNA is TGTGCCAGCAGTTTAAGAGTCAATAATGAAAAACTGTTTTTT.

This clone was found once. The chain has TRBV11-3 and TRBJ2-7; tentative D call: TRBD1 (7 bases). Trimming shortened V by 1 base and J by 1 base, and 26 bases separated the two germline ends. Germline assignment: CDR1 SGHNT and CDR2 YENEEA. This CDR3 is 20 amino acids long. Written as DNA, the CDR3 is TGTGCCAGCAGCTTAGGGGCCTCGGGCCACAGGGGTCGGGAGTCCTACGAGCAGTACTTC. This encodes CASSLGASGHRGRESYEQYF.

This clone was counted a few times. The CDR3 region has the DNA TGTGCCAGCAGCCACGGGACTAGCGGACCCTACGAGCAGTACTTC. Translation: CASSHGTSGPYEQYF. The J gene is TRBJ2-7, the V gene TRBV7-9; 11 bases line up with TRBD2. Trimming removed 5 bases from V and 2 bases from J; junction bases left unmatched: 5. This CDR3 region has 15 residues. Germline V CDR1 and CDR2: SEHNR, FQNEAQ (reference sequence).

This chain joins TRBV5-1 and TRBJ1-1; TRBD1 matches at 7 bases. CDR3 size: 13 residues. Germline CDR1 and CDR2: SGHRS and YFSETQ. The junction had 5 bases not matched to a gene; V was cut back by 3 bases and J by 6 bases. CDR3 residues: CASSYPGGAEAFF. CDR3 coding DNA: TGCGCCAGCAGCTATCCAGGGGGTGCTGAAGCTTTCTTT.

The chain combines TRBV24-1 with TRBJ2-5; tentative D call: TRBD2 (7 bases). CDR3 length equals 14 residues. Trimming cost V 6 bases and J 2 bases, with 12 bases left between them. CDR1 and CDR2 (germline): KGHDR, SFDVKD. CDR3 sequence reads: CATSRGGAQETQYF. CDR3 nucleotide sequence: TGTGCCACCAGTCGTGGGGGGGCTCAAGAGACCCAGTACTTC.

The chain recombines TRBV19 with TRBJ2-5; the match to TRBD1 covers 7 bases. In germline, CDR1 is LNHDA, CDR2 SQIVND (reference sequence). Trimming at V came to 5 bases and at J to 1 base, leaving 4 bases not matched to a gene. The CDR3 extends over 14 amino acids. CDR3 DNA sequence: TGTGCCAGTAGTCCGGGACAGTCCCAAGAGACCCAGTACTTC. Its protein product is CASSPGQSQETQYF.

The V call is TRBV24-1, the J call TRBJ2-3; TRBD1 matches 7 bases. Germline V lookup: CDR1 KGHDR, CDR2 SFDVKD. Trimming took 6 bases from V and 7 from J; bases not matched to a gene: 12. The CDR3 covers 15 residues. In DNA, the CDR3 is TGTGCCACCAGTAAACCGGGACAGACCAGGAATACGCAGTATTTT. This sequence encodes CATSKPGQTRNTQYF.

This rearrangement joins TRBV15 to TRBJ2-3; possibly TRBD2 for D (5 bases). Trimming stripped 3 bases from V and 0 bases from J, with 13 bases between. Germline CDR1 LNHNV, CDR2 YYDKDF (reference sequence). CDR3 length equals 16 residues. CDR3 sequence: CATSRASRFSTDTQYF. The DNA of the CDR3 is TGTGCCACCAGCAGGGCTAGCCGCTTTAGCACAGATACGCAGTATTTT.

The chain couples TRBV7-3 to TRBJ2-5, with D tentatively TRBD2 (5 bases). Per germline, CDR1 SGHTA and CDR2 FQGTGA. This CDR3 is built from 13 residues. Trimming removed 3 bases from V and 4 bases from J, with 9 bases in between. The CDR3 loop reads CASSFGRTETQYF. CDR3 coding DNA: TGTGCCAGCAGCTTTGGGAGAACAGAGACCCAGTACTTC.

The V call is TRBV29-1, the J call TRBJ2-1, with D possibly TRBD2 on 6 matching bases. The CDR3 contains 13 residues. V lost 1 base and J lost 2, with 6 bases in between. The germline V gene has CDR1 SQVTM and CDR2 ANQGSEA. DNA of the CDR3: TGCAGCGTTGAAGGGACTACCTACAATGAGCAGTTCTTC. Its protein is CSVEGTTYNEQFF.

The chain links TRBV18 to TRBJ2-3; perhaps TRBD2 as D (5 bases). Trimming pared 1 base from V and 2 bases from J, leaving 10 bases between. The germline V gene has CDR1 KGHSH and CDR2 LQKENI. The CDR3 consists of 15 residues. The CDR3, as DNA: TGTGCCAGCTCACCACGGCTAGCACTCACAGATACGCAGTATTTT. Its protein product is CASSPRLALTDTQYF.

The CDR3 here is CASSLDRGYSPLHF. In DNA form, the CDR3 reads TGTGCCAGCAGCTTAGATAGGGGGTATTCACCCCTCCACTTT. The gene calls are TRBV7-2 and TRBJ1-6; possible D gene TRBD1, 6 bases. CDR1 is SGHTA and CDR2 is FQGNSA in the germline V gene. This CDR3 contains 14 residues. Trimming cost V 1 base and J 8 bases, with 9 bases left between them. The full variable domain, rest sourced from reference TRBV7-2 and TRBJ1-6, is GAGVSQSPSNKVTEKGKDVELRCDPISGHTALYWYRQSLGQGLEFLIYFQGNSAPDKSGLPSDRFSAERTGGSVSTLTIQRTQQEDSAVYLCASSLDRGYSPLHFGNGTRLTVT.

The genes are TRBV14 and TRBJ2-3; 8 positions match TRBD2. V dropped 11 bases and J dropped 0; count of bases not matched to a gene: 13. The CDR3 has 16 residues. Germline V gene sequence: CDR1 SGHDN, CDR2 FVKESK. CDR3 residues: CASGRGGSLSTDTQYF. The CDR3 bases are TGTGCCTCGGGACGCGGGGGGAGCCTTAGCACAGATACGCAGTATTTT.

CDR3 nucleotide sequence: TGCGCCAGCAGCTTGGGTGGACTAGCTTTTCAAGAGACCCAGTACTTC. It translates to CASSLGGLAFQETQYF. The gene calls are TRBV5-1 and TRBJ2-5; 8 bases are a match to TRBD2. CDR1 is SGHRS, CDR2 YFSETQ, per germline. There are 16 residues in the CDR3. J lost 2 bases, V lost 0 bases, and 6 bases had no gene match.

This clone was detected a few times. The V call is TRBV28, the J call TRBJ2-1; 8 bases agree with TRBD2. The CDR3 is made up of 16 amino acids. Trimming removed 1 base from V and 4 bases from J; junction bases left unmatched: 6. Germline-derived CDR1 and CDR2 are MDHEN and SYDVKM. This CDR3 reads CASSLLLAGKYNEQFF. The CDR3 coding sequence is TGTGCCAGCAGTTTATTGTTAGCGGGGAAATACAATGAGCAGTTCTTC. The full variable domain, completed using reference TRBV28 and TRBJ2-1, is DVKVTQSSRYLVKRTGEKVFLECVQDMDHENMFWYRQDPGLGLRLIYFSYDVKMKEKGDIPEGYSVSREKKERFSLILESASTNQTSMYLCASSLLLAGKYNEQFFGPGTRLTVL.

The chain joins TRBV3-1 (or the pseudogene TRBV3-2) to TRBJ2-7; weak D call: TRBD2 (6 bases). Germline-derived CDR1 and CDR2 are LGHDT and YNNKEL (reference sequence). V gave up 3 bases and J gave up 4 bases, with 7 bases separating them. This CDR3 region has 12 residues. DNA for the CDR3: TGTGCCAGCAGCCACGGAGGGTACGAGCAGTACTTC. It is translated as CASSHGGYEQYF.

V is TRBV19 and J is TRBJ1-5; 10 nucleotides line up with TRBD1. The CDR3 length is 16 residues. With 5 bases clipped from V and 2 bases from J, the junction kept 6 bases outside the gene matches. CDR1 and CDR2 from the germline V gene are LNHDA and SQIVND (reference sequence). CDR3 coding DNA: TGTGCCAGTAGTCAACGGACAGGGGGAGGCAATCAGCCCCAGCATTTT. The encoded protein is CASSQRTGGGNQPQHF.

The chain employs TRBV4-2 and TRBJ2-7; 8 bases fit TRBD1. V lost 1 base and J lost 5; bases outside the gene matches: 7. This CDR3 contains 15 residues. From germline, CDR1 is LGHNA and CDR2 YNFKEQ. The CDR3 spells CASSQVGQGGHEQYF. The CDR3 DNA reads TGTGCCAGCAGCCAAGTTGGACAGGGCGGCCACGAGCAGTACTTC.

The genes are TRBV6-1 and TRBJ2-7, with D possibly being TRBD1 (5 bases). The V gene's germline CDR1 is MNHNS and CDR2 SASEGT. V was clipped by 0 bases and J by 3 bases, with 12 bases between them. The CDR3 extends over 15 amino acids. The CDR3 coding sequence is TGTGCCAGCAGTGAAGCGGGATCAGGGATCTACGAGCAGTACTTC. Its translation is CASSEAGSGIYEQYF.

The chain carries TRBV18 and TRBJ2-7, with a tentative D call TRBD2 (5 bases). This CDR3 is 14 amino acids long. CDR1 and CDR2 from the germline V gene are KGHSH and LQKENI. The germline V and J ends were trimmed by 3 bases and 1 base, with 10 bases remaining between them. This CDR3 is CASSPFRDSYEQYF. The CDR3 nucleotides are TGTGCCAGCTCACCGTTTCGGGATTCCTACGAGCAGTACTTC.

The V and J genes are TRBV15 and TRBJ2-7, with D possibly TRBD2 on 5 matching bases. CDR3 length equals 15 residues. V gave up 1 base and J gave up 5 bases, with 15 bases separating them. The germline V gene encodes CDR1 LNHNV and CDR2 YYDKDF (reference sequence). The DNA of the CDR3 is TGTGCCACCAGCAGAGGGAAGAGGGCTTGGAACGAGCAGTACTTC. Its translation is CATSRGKRAWNEQYF.

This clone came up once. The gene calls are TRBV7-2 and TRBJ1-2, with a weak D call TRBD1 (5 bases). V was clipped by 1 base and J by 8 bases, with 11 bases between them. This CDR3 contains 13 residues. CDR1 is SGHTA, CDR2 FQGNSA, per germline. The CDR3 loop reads CASSLDRLRGYTF. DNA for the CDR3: TGTGCCAGCAGCTTAGACAGGCTGCGAGGCTACACCTTC.

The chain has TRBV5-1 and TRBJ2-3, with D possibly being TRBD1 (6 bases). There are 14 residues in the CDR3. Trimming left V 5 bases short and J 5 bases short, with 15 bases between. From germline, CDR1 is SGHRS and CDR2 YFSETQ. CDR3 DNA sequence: TGCGCCAGCAGTTTTAGACCAGGGGAAGATACGCAGTATTTT. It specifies CASSFRPGEDTQYF.

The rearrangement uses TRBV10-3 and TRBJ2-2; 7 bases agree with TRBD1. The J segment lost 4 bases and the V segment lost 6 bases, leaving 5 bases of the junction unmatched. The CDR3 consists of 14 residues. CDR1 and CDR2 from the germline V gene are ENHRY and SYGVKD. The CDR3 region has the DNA TGTGCCATCAGCGGTGGGACAGTCACCGGGGAGCTGTTTTTT. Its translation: CAISGGTVTGELFF.

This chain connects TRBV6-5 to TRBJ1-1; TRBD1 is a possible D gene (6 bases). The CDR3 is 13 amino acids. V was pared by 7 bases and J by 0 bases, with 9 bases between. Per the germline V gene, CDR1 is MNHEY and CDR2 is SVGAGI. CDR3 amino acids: CASKGQLNTEAFF. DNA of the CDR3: TGTGCCAGCAAAGGACAGCTGAACACTGAAGCTTTCTTT.

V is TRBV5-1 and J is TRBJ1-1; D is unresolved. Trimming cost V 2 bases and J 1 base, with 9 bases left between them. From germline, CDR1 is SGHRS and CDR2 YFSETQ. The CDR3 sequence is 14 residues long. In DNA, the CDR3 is TGCGCCAGCAGCTTAAAGGAGGGGAACACTGAAGCTTTCTTT. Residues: CASSLKEGNTEAFF.

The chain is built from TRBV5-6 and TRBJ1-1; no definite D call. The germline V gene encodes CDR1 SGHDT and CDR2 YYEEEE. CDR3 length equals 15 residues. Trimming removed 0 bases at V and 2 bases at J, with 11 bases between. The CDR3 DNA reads TGTGCCAGCAGCTTGGCCGGTACTCCTAACACTGAAGCTTTCTTT. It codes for CASSLAGTPNTEAFF.